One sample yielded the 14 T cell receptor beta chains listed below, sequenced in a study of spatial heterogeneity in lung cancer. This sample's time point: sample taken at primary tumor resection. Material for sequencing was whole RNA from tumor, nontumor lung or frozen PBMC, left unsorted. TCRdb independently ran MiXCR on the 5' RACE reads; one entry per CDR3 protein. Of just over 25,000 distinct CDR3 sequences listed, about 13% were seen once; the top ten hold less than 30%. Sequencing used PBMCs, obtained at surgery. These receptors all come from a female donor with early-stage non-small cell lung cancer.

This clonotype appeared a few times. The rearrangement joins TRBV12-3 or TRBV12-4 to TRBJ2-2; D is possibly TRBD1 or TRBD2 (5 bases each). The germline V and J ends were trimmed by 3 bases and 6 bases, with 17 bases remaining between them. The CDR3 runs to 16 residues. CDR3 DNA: TGTGCCAGCAGTTTTTTTGGGGGATTTTCTGCCGGGGAGCTGTTTTTT. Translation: CASSFFGGFSAGELFF.

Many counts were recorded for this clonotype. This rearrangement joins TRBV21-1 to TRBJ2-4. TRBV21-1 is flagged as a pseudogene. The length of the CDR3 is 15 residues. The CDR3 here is CASSKLALAKNIQYF. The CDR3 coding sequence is TGTGCCAGCAGCAAACTCGCATTAGCCAAAAACATTCAGTACTTC.

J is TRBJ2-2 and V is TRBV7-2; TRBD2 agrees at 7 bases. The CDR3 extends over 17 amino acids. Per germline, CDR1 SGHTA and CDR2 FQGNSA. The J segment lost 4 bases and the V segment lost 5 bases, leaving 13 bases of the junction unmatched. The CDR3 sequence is CASSQQSGGVGTGELFF. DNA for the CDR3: TGTGCCAGCAGCCAACAGTCTGGGGGGGTAGGCACCGGGGAGCTGTTTTTT.

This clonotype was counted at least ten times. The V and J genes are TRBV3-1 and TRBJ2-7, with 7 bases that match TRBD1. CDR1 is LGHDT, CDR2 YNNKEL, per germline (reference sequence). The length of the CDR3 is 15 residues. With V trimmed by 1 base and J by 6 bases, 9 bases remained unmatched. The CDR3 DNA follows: TGTGCCAGCAGCCAAGTCTGGACAGGTAACGGCGAGCAGTACTTC. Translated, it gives CASSQVWTGNGEQYF.

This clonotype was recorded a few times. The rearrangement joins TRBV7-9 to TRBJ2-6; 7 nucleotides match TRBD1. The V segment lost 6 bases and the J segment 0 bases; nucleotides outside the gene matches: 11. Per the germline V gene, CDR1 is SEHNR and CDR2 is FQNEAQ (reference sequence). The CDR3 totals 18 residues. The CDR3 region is CASSDPGQSFSGANVLTF. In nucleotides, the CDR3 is TGTGCCAGCAGTGATCCGGGACAGAGTTTCTCTGGGGCCAACGTCCTGACTTTC.

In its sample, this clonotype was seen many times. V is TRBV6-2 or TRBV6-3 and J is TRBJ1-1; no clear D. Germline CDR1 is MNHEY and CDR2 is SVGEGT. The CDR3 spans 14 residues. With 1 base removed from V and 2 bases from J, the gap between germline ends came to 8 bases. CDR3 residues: CASSYLAENTEAFF. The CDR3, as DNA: TGTGCCAGCAGTTACTTAGCGGAAAACACTGAAGCTTTCTTT.

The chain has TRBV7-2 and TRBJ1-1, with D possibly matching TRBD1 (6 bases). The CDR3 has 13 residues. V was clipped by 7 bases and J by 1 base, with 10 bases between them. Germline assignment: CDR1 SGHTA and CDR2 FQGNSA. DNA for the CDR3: TGTGCCAGCACCTGGGGGGCGAACACTGAAGCTTTCTTT. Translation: CASTWGANTEAFF.

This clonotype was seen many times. CDR3 DNA: TGTGCCAGCAGCCCCGACAGGGGGTTGGGCAATGAGCAGTTCTTC. Its protein product is CASSPDRGLGNEQFF. The V and J genes are TRBV7-6 and TRBJ2-1; TRBD1 agrees at 9 bases. CDR1 is SGHVS, CDR2 FNYEAQ, per germline. The CDR3 extends over 15 amino acids. V shed 5 bases, J shed 6 bases, and the junction held 8 bases outside the gene matches.

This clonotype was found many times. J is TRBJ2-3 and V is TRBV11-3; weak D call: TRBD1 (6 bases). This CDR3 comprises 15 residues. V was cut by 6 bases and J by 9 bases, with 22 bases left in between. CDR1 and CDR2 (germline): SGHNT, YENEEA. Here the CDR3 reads CASSQGSLPDSTQYF. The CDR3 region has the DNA TGTGCCAGCAGTCAGGGGAGTCTACCGGATTCAACGCAGTATTTT.

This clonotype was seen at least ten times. The CDR3 here is CASSLGFTQHEQFF. The CDR3 DNA reads as TGTGCCAGCAGCCTTGGTTTTACGCAACATGAGCAGTTCTTC. The chain has TRBV7-3 and TRBJ2-1; D gene ambiguous. Germline V gene sequence: CDR1 SGHTA, CDR2 FQGTGA. Trimming pared 5 bases from V and 8 bases from J, leaving 16 bases between. The CDR3 runs to 14 residues.

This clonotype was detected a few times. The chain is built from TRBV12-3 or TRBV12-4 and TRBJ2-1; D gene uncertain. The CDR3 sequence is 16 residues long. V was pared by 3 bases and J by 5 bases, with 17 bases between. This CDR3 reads CASSFRIQQSNNEQFF. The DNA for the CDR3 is TGTGCCAGCAGTTTTCGTATCCAGCAGAGCAACAATGAGCAGTTCTTC.

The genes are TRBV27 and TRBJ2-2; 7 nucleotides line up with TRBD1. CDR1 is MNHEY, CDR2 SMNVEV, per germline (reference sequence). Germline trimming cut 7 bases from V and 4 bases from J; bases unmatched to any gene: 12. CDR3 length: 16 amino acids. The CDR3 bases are TGTGCCAGCACCTTGACAGGGTTCACGGGCACCGGGGAGCTGTTTTTT. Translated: CASTLTGFTGTGELFF.

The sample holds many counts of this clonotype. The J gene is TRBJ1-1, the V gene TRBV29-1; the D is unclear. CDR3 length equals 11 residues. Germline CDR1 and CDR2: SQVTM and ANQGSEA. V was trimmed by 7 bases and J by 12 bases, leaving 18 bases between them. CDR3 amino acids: CSGGYRGISFF. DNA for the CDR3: TGCAGCGGAGGATACCGGGGTATCTCTTTCTTT.

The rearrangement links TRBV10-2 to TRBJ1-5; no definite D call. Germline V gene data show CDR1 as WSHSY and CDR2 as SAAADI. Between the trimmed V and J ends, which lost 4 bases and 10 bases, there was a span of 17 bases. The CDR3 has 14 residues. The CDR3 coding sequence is TGCGCCAGCAGTGGTCTTTCCGCACTTCAACCCCAGCATTTT. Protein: CASSGLSALQPQHF.